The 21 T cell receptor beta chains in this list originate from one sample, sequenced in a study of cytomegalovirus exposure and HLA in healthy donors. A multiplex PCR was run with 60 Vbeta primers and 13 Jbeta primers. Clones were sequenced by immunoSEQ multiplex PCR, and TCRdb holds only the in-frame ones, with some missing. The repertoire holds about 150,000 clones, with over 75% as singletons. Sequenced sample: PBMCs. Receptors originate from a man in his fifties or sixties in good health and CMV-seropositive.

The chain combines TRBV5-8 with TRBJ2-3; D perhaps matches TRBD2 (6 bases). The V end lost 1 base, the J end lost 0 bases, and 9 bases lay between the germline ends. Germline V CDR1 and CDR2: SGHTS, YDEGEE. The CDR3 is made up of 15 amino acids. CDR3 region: CASSLYGGSTDTQYF. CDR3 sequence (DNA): TGTGCCAGCAGCTTGTATGGGGGGAGCACAGATACGCAGTATTTT.

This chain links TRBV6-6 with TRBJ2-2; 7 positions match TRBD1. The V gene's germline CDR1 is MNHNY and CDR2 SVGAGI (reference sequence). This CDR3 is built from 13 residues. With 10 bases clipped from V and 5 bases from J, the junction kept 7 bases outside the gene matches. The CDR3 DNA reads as TGTGCCAACCGACAGGGAAAAACCGGGGAGCTGTTTTTT. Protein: CANRQGKTGELFF.

The CDR3 region is CASSLEGTGAVSEAFF. The DNA for the CDR3 is TGTGCCAGCAGCTTGGAAGGGACAGGGGCAGTGAGTGAAGCTTTCTTT. The chain links TRBV5-6 to TRBJ1-1; the match to TRBD1 covers 10 bases. The CDR3 covers 16 residues. CDR1 and CDR2 (germline): SGHDT, YYEEEE. The trim removed 0 bases at V and 7 bases at J, leaving 9 bases unmatched.

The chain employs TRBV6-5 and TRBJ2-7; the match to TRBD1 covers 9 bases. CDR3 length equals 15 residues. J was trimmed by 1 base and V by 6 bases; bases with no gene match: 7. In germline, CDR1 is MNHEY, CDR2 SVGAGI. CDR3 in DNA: TGTGCCAGCAGGGATCCCGGGACAGGGTCCTACGAGCAGTACTTC. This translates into CASRDPGTGSYEQYF.

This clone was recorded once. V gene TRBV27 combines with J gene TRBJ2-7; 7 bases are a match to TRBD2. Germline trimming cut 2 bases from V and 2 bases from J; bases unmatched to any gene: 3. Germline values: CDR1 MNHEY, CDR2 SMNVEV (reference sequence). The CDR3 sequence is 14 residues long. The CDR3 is CASSLMGGAYEQYF. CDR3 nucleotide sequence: TGTGCCAGCAGTTTAATGGGGGGGGCCTACGAGCAGTACTTC.

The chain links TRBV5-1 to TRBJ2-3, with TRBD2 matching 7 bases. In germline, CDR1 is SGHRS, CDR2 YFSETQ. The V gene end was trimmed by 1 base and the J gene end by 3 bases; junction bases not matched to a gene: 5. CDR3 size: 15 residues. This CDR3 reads CASSLRDGRTDTQYF. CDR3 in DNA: TGCGCCAGCAGCTTGAGGGACGGGAGGACAGATACGCAGTATTTT.

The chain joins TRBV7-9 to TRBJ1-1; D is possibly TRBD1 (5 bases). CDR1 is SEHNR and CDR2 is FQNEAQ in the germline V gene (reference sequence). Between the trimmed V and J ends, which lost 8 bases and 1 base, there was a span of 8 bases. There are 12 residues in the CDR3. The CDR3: CASHGANTEAFF. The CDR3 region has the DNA TGTGCCAGCCATGGGGCGAACACTGAAGCTTTCTTT.

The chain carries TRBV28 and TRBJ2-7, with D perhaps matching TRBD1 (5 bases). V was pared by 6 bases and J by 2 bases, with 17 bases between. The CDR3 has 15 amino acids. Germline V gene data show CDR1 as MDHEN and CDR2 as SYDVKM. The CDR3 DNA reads TGTGCCAGCAGGTGGAGCCAAGGGGCCCCCTACGAGCAGTACTTC. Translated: CASRWSQGAPYEQYF.

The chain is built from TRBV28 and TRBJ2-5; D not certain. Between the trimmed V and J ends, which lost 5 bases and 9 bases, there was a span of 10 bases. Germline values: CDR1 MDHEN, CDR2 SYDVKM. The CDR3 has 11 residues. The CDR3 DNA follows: TGTGCCAGCAGTAGCCCCCAGGCCCAGTACTTC. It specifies CASSSPQAQYF. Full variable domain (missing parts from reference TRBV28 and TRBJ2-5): DVKVTQSSRYLVKRTGEKVFLECVQDMDHENMFWYRQDPGLGLRLIYFSYDVKMKEKGDIPEGYSVSREKKERFSLILESASTNQTSMYLCASSSPQAQYFGPGTRLLVL.

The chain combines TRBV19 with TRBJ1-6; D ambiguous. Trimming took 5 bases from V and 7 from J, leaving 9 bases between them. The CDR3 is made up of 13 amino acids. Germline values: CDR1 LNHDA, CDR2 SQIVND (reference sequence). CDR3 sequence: CASSFTGNSPLHF. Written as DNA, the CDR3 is TGTGCCAGTAGTTTCACGGGGAATTCACCCCTCCACTTT.

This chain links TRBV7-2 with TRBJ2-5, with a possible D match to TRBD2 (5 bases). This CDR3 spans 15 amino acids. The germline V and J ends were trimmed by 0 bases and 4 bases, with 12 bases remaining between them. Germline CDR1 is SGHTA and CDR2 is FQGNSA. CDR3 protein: CASSLAPGSGETQYF. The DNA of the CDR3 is TGTGCCAGCAGCTTAGCCCCAGGCAGCGGAGAGACCCAGTACTTC.

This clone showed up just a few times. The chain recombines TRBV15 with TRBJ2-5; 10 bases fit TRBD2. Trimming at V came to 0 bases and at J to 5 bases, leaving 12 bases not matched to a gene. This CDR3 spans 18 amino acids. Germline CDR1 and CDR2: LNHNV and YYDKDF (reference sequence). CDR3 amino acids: CATSRDGGSGRSGETQYF. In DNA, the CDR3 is TGTGCCACCAGCAGAGATGGGGGTAGCGGGAGGTCGGGGGAGACCCAGTACTTC.

The CDR3 is CASSSRGNTIYF. The CDR3 region has the DNA TGTGCCAGCAGCTCCAGGGGAAACACCATATATTTT. V gene TRBV5-8 combines with J gene TRBJ1-3, with unresolved D. The CDR3 consists of 12 residues. Germline assignment: CDR1 SGHTS and CDR2 YDEGEE. The V and J ends lost 3 bases and 4 bases respectively, with 5 bases between them.

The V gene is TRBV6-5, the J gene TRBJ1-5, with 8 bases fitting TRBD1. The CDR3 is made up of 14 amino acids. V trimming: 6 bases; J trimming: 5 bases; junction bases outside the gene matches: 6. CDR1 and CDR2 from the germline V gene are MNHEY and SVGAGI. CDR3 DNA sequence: TGTGCCAGCAGCGTCGACAGGGGATATCAGCCCCAGCATTTT. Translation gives CASSVDRGYQPQHF.

This CDR3 reads CSAPSQETQYF. CDR3 in DNA: TGCAGTGCCCCGTCCCAAGAGACCCAGTACTTC. This chain connects TRBV20-1 to TRBJ2-5; D not resolved. Per the germline V gene, CDR1 is DFQATT and CDR2 is SNEGSKA (reference sequence). The CDR3 extends over 11 amino acids. Deletions cut 6 bases from V and 1 base from J, with 6 bases between.

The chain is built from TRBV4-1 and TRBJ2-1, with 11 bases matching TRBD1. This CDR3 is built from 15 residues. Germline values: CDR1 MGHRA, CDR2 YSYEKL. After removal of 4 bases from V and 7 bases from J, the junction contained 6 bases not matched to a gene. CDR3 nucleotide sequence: TGCGCCAGCAGCCGAGGGACAGGGGGAGGGAATGAGCAGTTCTTC. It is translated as CASSRGTGGGNEQFF.

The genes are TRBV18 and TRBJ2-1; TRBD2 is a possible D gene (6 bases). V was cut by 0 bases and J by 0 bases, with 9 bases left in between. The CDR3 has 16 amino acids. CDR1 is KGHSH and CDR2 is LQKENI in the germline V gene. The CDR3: CASSPPGGASYNEQFF. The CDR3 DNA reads TGTGCCAGCTCACCACCGGGCGGGGCCTCCTACAATGAGCAGTTCTTC. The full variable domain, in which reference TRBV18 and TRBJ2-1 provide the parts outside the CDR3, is NAGVMQNPRHLVRRRGQEARLRCSPMKGHSHVYWYRQLPEEGLKFMVYLQKENIIDESGMPKERFSAEFPKEGPSILRIQQVVRGDSAAYFCASSPPGGASYNEQFFGPGTRLTVL.

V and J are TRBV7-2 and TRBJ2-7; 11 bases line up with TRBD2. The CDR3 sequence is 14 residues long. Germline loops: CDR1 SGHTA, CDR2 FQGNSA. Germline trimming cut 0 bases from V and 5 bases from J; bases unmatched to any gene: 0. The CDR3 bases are TGTGCCAGCAGCTTAGCTAGCGGGAGGGACGAGCAGTACTTC. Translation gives CASSLASGRDEQYF.

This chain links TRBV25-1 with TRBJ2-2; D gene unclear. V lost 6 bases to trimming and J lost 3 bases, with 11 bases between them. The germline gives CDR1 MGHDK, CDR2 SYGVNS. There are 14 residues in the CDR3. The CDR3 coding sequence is TGTGCCAGCAGGTCACTATGGGACACCGGGGAGCTGTTTTTT. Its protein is CASRSLWDTGELFF.

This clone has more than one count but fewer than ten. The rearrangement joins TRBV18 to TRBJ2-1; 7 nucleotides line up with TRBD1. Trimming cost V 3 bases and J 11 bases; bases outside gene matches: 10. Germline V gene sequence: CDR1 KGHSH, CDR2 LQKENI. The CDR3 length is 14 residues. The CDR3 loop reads CASSPRRQGEKQFF. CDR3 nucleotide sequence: TGTGCCAGCTCACCCCGCCGACAGGGAGAGAAGCAGTTCTTC. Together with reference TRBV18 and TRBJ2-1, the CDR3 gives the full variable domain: NAGVMQNPRHLVRRRGQEARLRCSPMKGHSHVYWYRQLPEEGLKFMVYLQKENIIDESGMPKERFSAEFPKEGPSILRIQQVVRGDSAAYFCASSPRRQGEKQFFGPGTRLTVL.

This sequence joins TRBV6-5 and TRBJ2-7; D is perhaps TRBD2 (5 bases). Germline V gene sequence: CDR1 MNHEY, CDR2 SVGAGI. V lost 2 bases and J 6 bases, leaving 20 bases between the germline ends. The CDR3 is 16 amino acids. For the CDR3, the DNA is TGTGCCAGCAGTTACCTGGCGGGCAGGTCTTTGGGCGAGCAGTACTTC. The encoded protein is CASSYLAGRSLGEQYF.